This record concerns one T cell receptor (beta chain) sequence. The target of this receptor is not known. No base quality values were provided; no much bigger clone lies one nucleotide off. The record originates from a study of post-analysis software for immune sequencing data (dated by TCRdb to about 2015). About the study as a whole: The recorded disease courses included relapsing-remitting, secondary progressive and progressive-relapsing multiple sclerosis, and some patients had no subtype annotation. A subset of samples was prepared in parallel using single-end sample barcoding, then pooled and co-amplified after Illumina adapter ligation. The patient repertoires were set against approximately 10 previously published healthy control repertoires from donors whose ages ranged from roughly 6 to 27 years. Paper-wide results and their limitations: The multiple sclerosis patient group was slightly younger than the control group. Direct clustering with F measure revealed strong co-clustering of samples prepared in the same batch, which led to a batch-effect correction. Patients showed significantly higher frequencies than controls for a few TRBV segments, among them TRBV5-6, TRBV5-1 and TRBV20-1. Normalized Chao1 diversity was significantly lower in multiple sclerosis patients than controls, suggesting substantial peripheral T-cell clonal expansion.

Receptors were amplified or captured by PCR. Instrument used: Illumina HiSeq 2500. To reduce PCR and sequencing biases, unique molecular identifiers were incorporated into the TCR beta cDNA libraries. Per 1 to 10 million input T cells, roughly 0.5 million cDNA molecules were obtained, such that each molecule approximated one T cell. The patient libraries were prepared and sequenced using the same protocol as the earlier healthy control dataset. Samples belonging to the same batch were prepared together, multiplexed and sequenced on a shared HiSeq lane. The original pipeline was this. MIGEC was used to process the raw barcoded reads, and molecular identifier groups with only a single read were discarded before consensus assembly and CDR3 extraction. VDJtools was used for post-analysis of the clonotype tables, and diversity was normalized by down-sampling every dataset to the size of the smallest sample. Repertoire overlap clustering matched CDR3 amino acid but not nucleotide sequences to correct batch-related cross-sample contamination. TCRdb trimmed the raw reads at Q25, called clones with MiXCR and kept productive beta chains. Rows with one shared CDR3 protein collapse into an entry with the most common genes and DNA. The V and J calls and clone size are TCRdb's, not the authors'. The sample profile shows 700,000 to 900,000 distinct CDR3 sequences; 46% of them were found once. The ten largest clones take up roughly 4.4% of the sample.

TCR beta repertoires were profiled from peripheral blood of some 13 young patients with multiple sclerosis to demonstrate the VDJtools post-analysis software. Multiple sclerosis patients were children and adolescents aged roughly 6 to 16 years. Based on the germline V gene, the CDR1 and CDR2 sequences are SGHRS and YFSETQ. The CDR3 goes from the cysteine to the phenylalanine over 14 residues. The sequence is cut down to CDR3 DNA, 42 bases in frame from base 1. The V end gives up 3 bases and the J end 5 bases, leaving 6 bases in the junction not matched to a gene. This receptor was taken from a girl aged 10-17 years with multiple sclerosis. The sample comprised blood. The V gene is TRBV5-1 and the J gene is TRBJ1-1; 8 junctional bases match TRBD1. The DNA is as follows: TGCGCCAGCAGCTCTGACAGGGGATGGACTGAAGCTTTCTTT. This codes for CASSSDRGWTEAFF.